The present entry profiles one T cell receptor (beta chain) with its context. Its specificity is unknown. Trimming took 8 bases from V and 4 from J; bases not matched to a gene: 10. The germline V gene encodes CDR1 MDHEN and CDR2 SYDVKM. The CDR3 has 14 residues. The entry originates in a study of cytomegalovirus exposure and HLA in healthy donors. Overall study: Unique TCR beta sequences numbering 120 million or so came from around 180 million T cells in an earlier analysis.

Amplification used 60 Vbeta primers and 13 Jbeta primers. The assay was immunoSEQ multiplex PCR, and TCRdb's table has in-frame clones only and misses some. The repertoire consists of around 92,000 clones, with approximately 80% occurring once and the leading ten covering roughly a sixth. General study points: Several of the most significant clusters appeared, in a later analysis, to be linked to common viral pathogens. It was shown in a later analysis that HLA-associated TCR beta chains were more clonally expanded than other, equally common chains.

The chain joins TRBV28 to TRBJ1-1; 7 positions agree with TRBD1. The sequenced sample consisted of PBMCs. The sequence was collected from a man aged 55 to 70 in good health and CMV-seropositive. CDR3 region: CASGTTGRITEAFF. The CDR3 nucleotides are TGTGCCAGCGGAACGACAGGGCGAATCACTGAAGCTTTCTTT.